Listed below are T cell receptor beta chains from one sample, sequenced in a study of T-cell memory formation after mild COVID-19. TCRdb fed the 5' RACE reads into MiXCR, producing one record per CDR3 protein. This sample carries 180,000 or so distinct CDR3 sequences, about 9.9% of them seen once, and the ten largest clones take less than 4%. The sample taken for sequencing was PBMCs or a T cell subset sorted from them (not recorded which). These receptors came from a man aged 18 to 35 who had mild COVID-19 (a few samples of this study predate the infection). Cell type and time point are not known. Each CDR3 is given with its conserved first and last residue. Where a row states a size, it is once, few, many or the class of an expanded clone; other rows omit it.

v_call: TRBV4-1
clone_size: NA
j_call: TRBJ2-7
cdr3_aa: CASSQPDRTYEQYF

v_call: TRBV6-2/TRBV6-3
clone_size: few
j_call: TRBJ1-2
cdr3_aa: CASPPTGIHGYTF

v_call: TRBV12-3/TRBV12-4
clone_size: few
j_call: TRBJ1-1
cdr3_aa: CASSWTDTEAFF

v_call: TRBV2
clone_size: NA
j_call: TRBJ1-1
cdr3_aa: CASSEGRNTEAFF

v_call: TRBV5-6
clone_size: many
j_call: TRBJ1-1
cdr3_aa: CASSPWPAGQTFEAFF

v_call: TRBV9
clone_size: few
j_call: TRBJ1-2
cdr3_aa: CASSVGGRGYTF

v_call: TRBV5-1
clone_size: NA
j_call: TRBJ2-5
cdr3_aa: CASSLASWASGAPETQYF

v_call: TRBV24-1
clone_size: NA
j_call: TRBJ2-1
cdr3_aa: CATSDPRQGAEGEQFF

v_call: TRBV20-1
clone_size: NA
j_call: TRBJ2-1
cdr3_aa: CSARRQLRYNEQFF

v_call: TRBV7-2
clone_size: NA
j_call: TRBJ1-1
cdr3_aa: CASSLFWTGNTEAFF

v_call: TRBV18
clone_size: few
j_call: TRBJ2-7
cdr3_aa: CASSPPGLAGGHDEQYF

v_call: TRBV5-1
clone_size: NA
j_call: TRBJ2-4
cdr3_aa: CASSLESGFRNIQYF

v_call: TRBV15
clone_size: few
j_call: TRBJ1-2
cdr3_aa: CATSRDWVGYTF

v_call: TRBV5-1
clone_size: many
j_call: TRBJ1-1
cdr3_aa: CASSLFSADTEAFF

v_call: TRBV7-2
clone_size: few
j_call: TRBJ2-5
cdr3_aa: CASSMDLNQETQYF

v_call: TRBV18
clone_size: few
j_call: TRBJ2-2
cdr3_aa: CASSDGDTGELFF